The 17 T cell receptor beta chains below were found in one sample sequenced in a study of T-cell memory formation after mild COVID-19. TCRdb reprocessed the 5' RACE reads with MiXCR, giving one entry per CDR3 protein. The sample lists around 300,000 distinct CDR3 sequences, roughly an eighth occurring once. Sequenced material: PBMCs or a T cell subset sorted from them (not recorded which). The receptors shown here come from a man younger than 30 who had mild COVID-19 (a few samples of this study predate the infection). Cell type and time point are not known.

The chain combines TRBV7-2 with TRBJ2-2; 10 bases line up with TRBD2. V shed 1 base and J 6 bases; nucleotides not matched to a gene: 8. This CDR3 is built from 17 residues. Germline lookup yields CDR1 SGHTA and CDR2 FQGNSA. The CDR3 spells CASSLDVLAGGPGELFF. For the CDR3, the DNA is TGTGCCAGCAGCTTAGATGTTTTAGCGGGGGGTCCCGGGGAGCTGTTTTTT.

This chain joins TRBV30 and TRBJ2-7; D might be TRBD1 (6 bases). The CDR3 has 14 residues. Germline V gene sequence: CDR1 GTSNPN, CDR2 SVGIG (reference sequence). V gave up 0 bases and J gave up 3 bases, with 12 bases separating them. Here the CDR3 DNA reads TGTGCCTGGAGTGTACCCCAGGGGCTCTACGAGCAGTACTTC. It translates to CAWSVPQGLYEQYF.

This clonotype has ten or more counts. The CDR3 sequence: CASSQRTEETQYF. The CDR3 coding sequence is TGCGCCAGCAGCCAGCGGACTGAAGAGACCCAGTACTTC. V usage is TRBV4-1 and J usage is TRBJ2-5, with D perhaps matching TRBD2 (5 bases). CDR1 is MGHRA and CDR2 is YSYEKL in the germline V gene. The CDR3 is 13 amino acids. The V gene lost 3 bases and the J gene lost 3 bases, with 8 bases spanning the gap.

The V call is TRBV5-1, the J call TRBJ2-3; weak D call: TRBD1 (6 bases). This CDR3 is 13 amino acids long. Germline loops: CDR1 SGHRS, CDR2 YFSETQ. The V end was cut by 5 bases, the J end by 6 bases, with 13 bases between. The CDR3 DNA reads TGCGCCAGCAGGGAGGTACAGGGTGATACGCAGTATTTT. It yields the protein CASREVQGDTQYF.

This clonotype was recorded a few times. The chain couples TRBV7-9 to TRBJ2-3, with unresolved D. Trimming shortened V by 6 bases and J by 2 bases, and 9 bases separated the two germline ends. Looked up from germline, CDR1 is SEHNR and CDR2 is FQNEAQ (reference sequence). This CDR3 spans 13 amino acids. CDR3 loop: CASRGRTTDTQYF. The CDR3 coding sequence is TGTGCCAGCAGGGGCAGGACCACAGATACGCAGTATTTT.

The rearrangement joins TRBV29-1 to TRBJ2-3; D ambiguous. V was pared by 2 bases and J by 0 bases, with 9 bases between. Per the germline V gene, CDR1 is SQVTM and CDR2 is ANQGSEA. The CDR3 is 14 residues long. For the CDR3, the DNA is TGCAGCGTTGAATCTAGATCTAGCACAGATACGCAGTATTTT. Translation: CSVESRSSTDTQYF.

Worth noting for this clonotype: At one end the junction does not follow the germline gene, possibly because of a read error. As DNA, the CDR3 is TGTGCCAGCAGCTTAGGAGGGGACAAGTCCCTCTTC. Translated: CASSLGGDKSLF. J is TRBJ2-7 and V is TRBV7-9; possible D gene TRBD1, 6 bases. This CDR3 has 12 residues. Germline CDR1 is SEHNR and CDR2 is FQNEAQ (reference sequence). The variable domain in full, completed from reference TRBV7-9 and TRBJ2-7, reads DTGVSQNPRHKITKRGQNVTFRCDPISEHNRLYWYRQTLGQGPEFLTYFQNEAQLEKSRLLSDRFSAERPKGSFSTLEIQRTEQGDSAMYLCASSLGGDKSLFGPGTRLTVT.

This chain connects TRBV7-9 to TRBJ1-1, with a possible D match to TRBD1 (5 bases). The CDR3 extends over 12 amino acids. CDR1 is SEHNR and CDR2 is FQNEAQ in the germline V gene (reference sequence). The V end was cut by 5 bases, the J end by 8 bases, with 12 bases between. CDR3 amino acids: CASSPRDGEAFF. The CDR3 DNA is TGTGCCAGCAGCCCGCGGGACGGAGAAGCTTTCTTT.

V usage is TRBV7-9 and J usage is TRBJ2-7; no definite D call. This CDR3 comprises 12 residues. Trimming stripped 3 bases from V and 2 bases from J, with 5 bases between. Germline loops: CDR1 SEHNR, CDR2 FQNEAQ (reference sequence). The CDR3 loop reads CASSFGPYEQYF. The CDR3 DNA sequence: TGTGCCAGCAGCTTCGGCCCCTACGAGCAGTACTTC. The complete variable domain, with remaining parts taken from reference TRBV7-9 and TRBJ2-7, reads DTGVSQNPRHKITKRGQNVTFRCDPISEHNRLYWYRQTLGQGPEFLTYFQNEAQLEKSRLLSDRFSAERPKGSFSTLEIQRTEQGDSAMYLCASSFGPYEQYFGPGTRLTVT.

The chain couples TRBV10-3 to TRBJ1-2; 11 bases match TRBD1. Germline V gives CDR1 ENHRY, CDR2 SYGVKD. CDR3 length: 16 amino acids. J lost 3 bases, V lost 4 bases, and 7 bases had no gene match. CDR3 in amino acids: CAISGQDRGQDYGYTF. The CDR3 DNA follows: TGTGCCATCAGTGGACAGGACAGGGGGCAGGACTATGGCTACACCTTC.

In its sample, this clonotype was seen many times. The V call is TRBV5-1, the J call TRBJ2-2; D ambiguous. Trimming pared 1 base from V and 5 bases from J, leaving 18 bases between. CDR1 is SGHRS, CDR2 YFSETQ, per germline. CDR3 length: 17 residues. The CDR3 sequence is CASSLFGPVSSTGELFF. The CDR3 nucleotides read TGCGCCAGCAGCTTGTTTGGTCCAGTTTCAAGTACCGGGGAGCTGTTTTTT.

This clonotype was detected a few times. V and J are TRBV29-1 and TRBJ2-1; 9 nucleotides match TRBD2. Germline CDR1 is SQVTM and CDR2 is ANQGSEA. Trimming removed 6 bases from V and 6 bases from J; junction bases left unmatched: 6. The CDR3 spans 13 residues. The CDR3 loop reads CSVLPGLANEQFF. DNA of the CDR3: TGCAGCGTCCTCCCGGGACTAGCCAATGAGCAGTTCTTC.

Only a few counts were recorded for this clonotype. The chain combines TRBV12-5 with TRBJ2-5, with 14 bases fitting TRBD2. The CDR3 runs 17 residues. CDR1 and CDR2 from the germline V gene are LGHNT and FRNRAP. J lost 3 bases, V lost 6 bases, and 9 bases had no gene match. Here the CDR3 reads CASGPGLAGAMEETQYF. The CDR3, as DNA: TGTGCTAGTGGCCCGGGACTAGCGGGGGCGATGGAAGAGACCCAGTACTTC.

This chain links TRBV7-2 with TRBJ1-6; D call uncertain. V shed 5 bases and J shed 10 bases, with 12 bases lying between them. The CDR3 loop spans 13 amino acids. Germline V gene data show CDR1 as SGHTA and CDR2 as FQGNSA. CDR3 loop: CASSERTGSPLHF. The CDR3 DNA reads TGTGCCAGCAGCGAACGGACCGGGTCACCCCTCCACTTT.

This clonotype has only a few counts. The J gene is TRBJ2-2, the V gene TRBV10-3; D is unclear. Germline lookup yields CDR1 ENHRY and CDR2 SYGVKD. The CDR3 sequence is 12 residues long. Trimming cost V 6 bases and J 3 bases, with 5 bases left between them. CDR3 in amino acids: CAIRPDTGELFF. The CDR3 DNA sequence: TGTGCCATCAGGCCGGACACCGGGGAGCTGTTTTTT.

This chain links TRBV14 with TRBJ2-5, with TRBD2 identical over 11 bases. Germline assignment: CDR1 SGHDN and CDR2 FVKESK. There are 15 residues in the CDR3. With V trimmed by 1 base and J by 2 bases, 0 bases remained unmatched. The CDR3: CASSQGLAGQETQYF. The CDR3 nucleotides read TGTGCCAGCAGCCAAGGACTAGCGGGGCAAGAGACCCAGTACTTC.

CDR3 in DNA: TGTGCCAGCTCAGGACAGGGGAGGGATTCACCCCTCCACTTT. Its translation: CASSGQGRDSPLHF. The chain uses TRBV7-8 and TRBJ1-6, with TRBD1 identical over 9 bases. Germline trimming cut 8 bases from V and 8 bases from J; bases unmatched to any gene: 7. This CDR3 region has 14 residues. Per germline, CDR1 SGHVS and CDR2 FQNEAQ.